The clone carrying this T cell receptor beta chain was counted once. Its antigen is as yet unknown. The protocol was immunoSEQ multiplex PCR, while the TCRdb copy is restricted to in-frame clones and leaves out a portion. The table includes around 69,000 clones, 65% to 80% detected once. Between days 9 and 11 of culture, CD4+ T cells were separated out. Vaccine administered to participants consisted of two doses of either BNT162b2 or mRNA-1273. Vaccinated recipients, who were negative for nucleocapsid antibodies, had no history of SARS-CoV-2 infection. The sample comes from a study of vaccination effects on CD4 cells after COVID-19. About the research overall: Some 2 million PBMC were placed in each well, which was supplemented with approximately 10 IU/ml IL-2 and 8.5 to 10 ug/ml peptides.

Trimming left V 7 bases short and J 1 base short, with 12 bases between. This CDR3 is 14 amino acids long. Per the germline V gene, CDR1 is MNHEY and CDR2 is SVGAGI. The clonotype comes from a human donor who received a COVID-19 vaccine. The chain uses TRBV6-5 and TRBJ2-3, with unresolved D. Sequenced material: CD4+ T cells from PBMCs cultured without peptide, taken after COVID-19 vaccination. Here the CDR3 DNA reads TGTGCCAGCAAAAGGGTTATAGGCACAGATACGCAGTATTTT. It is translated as CASKRVIGTDTQYF.